This TCR beta chain was identified in a study of blood T cell repertoires in COVID-19. Background on the study: Sample material is recorded as cDNA or gDNA derived from T cells, B-cell-depleted T cells, or PBMCs.

CDR1 is MDHEN, CDR2 SYDVKM, per germline. This CDR3 has 14 residues. The germline V and J ends were trimmed by 6 bases and 5 bases, with 16 bases remaining between them. Source study methods: Using reference gene primer amplification, nucleated cell counts were estimated. Sequencing used immunoSEQ multiplex PCR; TCRdb keeps in-frame clones, though not all of them. V, J and clone size derive from that table, while D and trimming were established from the DNA sequence. Here the sample spans around 71,000 clones, around nine tenths being singletons. The chain uses TRBV28 and TRBJ1-2; weak D call: TRBD1 (5 bases). The sample was peripheral blood. This sequence originates from a woman aged 60-70 years with acute or convalescent COVID-19. This chain's CDR3 is CASSGVRGRYGYTF. CDR3 DNA sequence: TGTGCCAGCAGCGGAGTAAGGGGAAGATATGGCTACACCTTC.